The 9 T cell receptor beta chains reported below all come from one sample, sequenced in a study of regulatory T cells in long-lasting Graves disease. The authors built TCR beta libraries using iRepertoire HTBI primers and Arm-PCR of CDR3 regions. From the multiplex PCR reads, TCRdb called clonotypes with MiXCR, one entry per CDR3 protein. This table holds about 500,000 distinct CDR3 sequences, under 20% found once. Time point indicated: newly diagnosed GD, antithyroid drugs for less than 3 months. The TCR library was prepared using RNA isolated from PBMCs. The sample also formed part of further work on T cells in Graves' hyperthyroidism and ophthalmopathy.

Sequences were derived from peripheral blood mononuclear cells (PBMCs), sampled at new diagnosis, from a patient treated with antithyroid drugs. Receptors were obtained from a man aged 40-49 years with Graves disease.

The CDR3 sequence: CASGGQGAEKLFF. Here the CDR3 DNA reads TGTGCCAGCGGAGGACAGGGGGCGGAAAAACTGTTTTTT. The V call is TRBV7-9, the J call TRBJ1-4; TRBD1 aligns across 11 bases. The CDR3 contains 13 residues. Losses at the gene ends were 8 bases for V and 8 bases for J; bases not matched to a gene: 4. Looked up from germline, CDR1 is SEHNR and CDR2 is FQNEAQ (reference sequence).

The count of this clonotype is one. The chain recombines TRBV9 with TRBJ2-6; 14 bases fit TRBD2. Germline assignment: CDR1 SGDLS and CDR2 YYNGEE. The CDR3 has 18 amino acids. The V gene end was trimmed by 3 bases and the J gene end by 1 base; junction bases not matched to a gene: 3. CDR3 residues: CASSEGLAGVSGANVLTF. In DNA form, the CDR3 reads TGTGCCAGCAGCGAGGGACTAGCGGGAGTATCTGGGGCCAACGTCCTGACTTTC.

At least ten counts were recorded for this clonotype. V and J are TRBV20-1 and TRBJ2-7; the D is unclear. The ends were cut back, 6 bases at V and 0 bases at J, with 12 bases in the middle. CDR1 is DFQATT, CDR2 SNEGSKA, per germline (reference sequence). This CDR3 has 13 amino acids. CDR3 in amino acids: CSATPGGSYEQYF. Here the CDR3 DNA reads TGCAGTGCAACTCCTGGTGGCTCCTACGAGCAGTACTTC.

At least ten counts were recorded for this clonotype. This chain uses TRBV6-2 or TRBV6-3 with TRBJ2-1; 8 bases are shared with TRBD2. The CDR3 extends over 13 amino acids. V was clipped by 8 bases and J by 2 bases; unmatched bases: 2. Germline CDR1 MNHEY, CDR2 SVGEGT. The CDR3 DNA is TGTGCCAGCCTAGCGGGTCCCTACAATGAGCAGTTCTTC. Amino acid sequence: CASLAGPYNEQFF.

As for this clonotype: Given a much more abundant clone one base away, this may be a read error. The rearrangement uses TRBV6-5 and TRBJ2-7; 8 nucleotides match TRBD2. Germline CDR1 is MNHEY and CDR2 is SVGAGI. This CDR3 comprises 14 residues. The CDR3 coding sequence is TGTGCCAGCAGTTCTGGCGGGAGGATCTACGGGCAGTACTTC. As protein: CASSSGGRIYGQYF.

This clonotype has at least ten counts. The chain recombines TRBV7-9 with TRBJ1-1; D gene unclear. The CDR3 runs 14 residues. Germline CDR1 reads SEHNR; CDR2 reads FQNEAQ (reference sequence). V gave up 2 bases and J gave up 4 bases, with 11 bases separating them. Here the CDR3 reads CASSLTGWGTEAFF. In nucleotides, the CDR3 is TGTGCCAGCAGCTTAACGGGATGGGGCACTGAAGCTTTCTTT.

The V and J genes are TRBV5-1 and TRBJ2-7; TRBD2 aligns across 8 bases. V lost 4 bases and J lost 6; bases outside the gene matches: 9. This CDR3 contains 14 residues. In germline, CDR1 is SGHRS, CDR2 YFSETQ. In DNA, the CDR3 is TGCGCCAGCAGCGGGAGCGGGAGCCTCCGCGAGCAGTACTTC. This codes for CASSGSGSLREQYF.

This clonotype was detected ten times or more. V and J are TRBV9 and TRBJ2-3; no definite D call. This CDR3 region has 13 residues. Germline V lookup: CDR1 SGDLS, CDR2 YYNGEE. V lost 2 bases to trimming and J lost 2 bases, with 6 bases between them. The CDR3 loop reads CASSVNPTDTQYF. In DNA, the CDR3 is TGTGCCAGCAGCGTGAACCCCACAGATACGCAGTATTTT.

This clonotype has a count of ten or more. This sequence joins TRBV6-1 and TRBJ2-1; a weak D match, TRBD2 (6 bases). This CDR3 region has 13 residues. Germline CDR1 and CDR2: MNHNS and SASEGT. V was shortened by 6 bases and J by 10 bases, with 16 bases between the two germline ends. The CDR3 loop reads CASRGMGEAEQFF. DNA of the CDR3: TGTGCCAGCAGAGGTATGGGGGAGGCCGAGCAGTTCTTC.